Below, one T cell receptor (beta chain) is given with its context. The sample belongs to a study of blood T cell repertoires in COVID-19. Germline CDR1 and CDR2: LGHDT and YNNKEL (reference sequence). V was shortened by 1 base and J by 2 bases, with 10 bases between the two germline ends. The CDR3 loop spans 15 amino acids. As processed by the authors: Amplification of reference gene primers provided the estimated nucleated cell counts. Clones were sequenced by immunoSEQ multiplex PCR, and TCRdb holds only the in-frame ones, with some missing. From that table come the V and J calls and clone size; the DNA was used to work out D and trimming. This table holds about 31,000 clones, approximately 90% found once.

V and J are TRBV3-1 (or the pseudogene TRBV3-2) and TRBJ2-3; D is perhaps TRBD2 (5 bases). This clonotype was sampled from a human donor in a cohort sampled during active COVID-19. Sequencing was carried out using peripheral blood. The CDR3 loop reads CASSQAGISTDTQYF. For the CDR3, the DNA is TGTGCCAGCAGCCAAGCGGGGATTTCCACAGATACGCAGTATTTT.